Sequencing of this T cell receptor (beta chain) was carried out in a study of shared clonotypes between healthy human individuals. Repertoires were generated with immunoSEQ multiplex PCR, while TCRdb's copy carries only in-frame clones and drops some. The top ten clones hold about 0.11% of a sample with hundreds of thousands of clones, 95% of them seen once. V dropped 1 base and J dropped 5; count of bases not matched to a gene: 1. Germline lookup yields CDR1 SGHVS and CDR2 FNYEAQ. The CDR3 length is 13 residues. Naive CD8 cells lacked CD45RO, underwent positive selection for CCR7 and left out terminally differentiated effector memory CD45RA+ cells. Healthy and HIV-negative, the adult donors had no recent acute infections or vaccinations. Among the donors, all were Caucasian adults who lived in Nashville, Tennessee.

Input material: naive CD8+ T cells sorted from blood. The gene calls are TRBV7-6 and TRBJ2-7, with 8 bases lining up with TRBD2. The sequence was collected from a woman under 40 in good health. The CDR3 is CASSLGTSNEQYF. In nucleotides, the CDR3 is TGTGCCAGCAGCTTAGGGACTAGCAACGAGCAGTACTTC.